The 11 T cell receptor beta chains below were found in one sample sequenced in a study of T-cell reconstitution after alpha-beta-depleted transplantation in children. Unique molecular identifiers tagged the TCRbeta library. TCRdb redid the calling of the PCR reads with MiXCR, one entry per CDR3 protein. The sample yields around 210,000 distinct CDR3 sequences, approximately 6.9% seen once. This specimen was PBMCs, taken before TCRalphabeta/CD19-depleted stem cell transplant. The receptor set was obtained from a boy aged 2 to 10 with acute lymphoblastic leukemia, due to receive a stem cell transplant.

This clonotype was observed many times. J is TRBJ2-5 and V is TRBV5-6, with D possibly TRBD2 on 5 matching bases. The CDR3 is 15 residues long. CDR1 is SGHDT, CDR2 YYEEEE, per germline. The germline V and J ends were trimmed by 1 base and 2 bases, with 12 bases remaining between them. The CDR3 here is CASSLRPSGQETQYF. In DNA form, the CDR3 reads TGTGCCAGCAGCTTGAGGCCCAGCGGACAAGAGACCCAGTACTTC.

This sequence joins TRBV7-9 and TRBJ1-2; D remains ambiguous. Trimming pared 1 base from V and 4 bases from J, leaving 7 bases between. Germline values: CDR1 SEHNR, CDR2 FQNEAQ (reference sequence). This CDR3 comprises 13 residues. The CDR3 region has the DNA TGTGCCAGCAGCTTAGAGGCCGCCTATGGCTACACCTTC. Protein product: CASSLEAAYGYTF.

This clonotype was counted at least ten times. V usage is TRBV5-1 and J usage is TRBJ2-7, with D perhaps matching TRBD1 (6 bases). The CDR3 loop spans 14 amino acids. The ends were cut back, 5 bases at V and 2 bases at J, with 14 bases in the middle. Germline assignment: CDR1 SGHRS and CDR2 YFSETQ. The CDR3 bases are TGCGCCAGCAGTGGACCGGACAGCGCCTACGAGCAGTACTTC. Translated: CASSGPDSAYEQYF.

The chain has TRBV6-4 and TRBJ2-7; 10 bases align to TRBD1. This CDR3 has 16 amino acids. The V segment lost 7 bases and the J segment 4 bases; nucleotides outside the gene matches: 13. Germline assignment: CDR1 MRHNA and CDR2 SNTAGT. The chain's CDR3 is CASTLQGGQGGYEQYF. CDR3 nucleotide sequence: TGTGCCAGCACCCTTCAAGGAGGACAGGGGGGTTACGAGCAGTACTTC.

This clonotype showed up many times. The CDR3 DNA reads TGTGCCAGTGGCTGGACCTCTGGAAACACCATATATTTT. Encoded protein: CASGWTSGNTIYF. J is TRBJ1-3 and V is TRBV19; D not certain. V lost 8 bases and J lost 0, with 8 bases in between. CDR1 is LNHDA, CDR2 SQIVND, per germline (reference sequence). The CDR3 consists of 13 residues.

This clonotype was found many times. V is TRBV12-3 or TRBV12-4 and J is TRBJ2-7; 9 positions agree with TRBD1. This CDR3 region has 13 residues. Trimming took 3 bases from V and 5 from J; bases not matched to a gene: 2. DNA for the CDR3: TGTGCCAGCAGTTTGGACAGGGGACACGAGCAGTACTTC. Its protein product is CASSLDRGHEQYF.

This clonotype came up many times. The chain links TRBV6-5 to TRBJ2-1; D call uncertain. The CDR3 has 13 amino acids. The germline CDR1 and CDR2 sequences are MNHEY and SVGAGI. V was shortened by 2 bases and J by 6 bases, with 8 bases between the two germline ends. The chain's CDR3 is CASSYTESNEQFF. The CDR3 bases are TGTGCCAGCAGTTACACCGAATCCAATGAGCAGTTCTTC.

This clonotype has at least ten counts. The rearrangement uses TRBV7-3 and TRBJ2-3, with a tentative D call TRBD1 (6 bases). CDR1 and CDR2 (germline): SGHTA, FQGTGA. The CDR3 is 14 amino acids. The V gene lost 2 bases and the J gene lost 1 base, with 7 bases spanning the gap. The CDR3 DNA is TGTGCCAGCAGCTTATCAGGGGGCACAGATACGCAGTATTTT. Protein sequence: CASSLSGGTDTQYF. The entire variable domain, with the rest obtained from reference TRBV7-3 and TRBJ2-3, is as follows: GAGVSQTPSNKVTEKGKYVELRCDPISGHTALYWYRQSLGQGPEFLIYFQGTGAADDSGLPNDRFFAVRPEGSVSTLKIQRTERGDSAVYLCASSLSGGTDTQYFGPGTRLTVL.

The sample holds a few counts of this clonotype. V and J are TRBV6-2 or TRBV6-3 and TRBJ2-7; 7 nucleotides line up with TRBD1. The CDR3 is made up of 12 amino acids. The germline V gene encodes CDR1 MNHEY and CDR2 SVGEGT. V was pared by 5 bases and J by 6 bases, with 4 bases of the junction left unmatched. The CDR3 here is CASSANRGEQYF. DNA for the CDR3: TGTGCCAGCAGTGCCAACAGGGGCGAGCAGTACTTC.

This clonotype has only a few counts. The CDR3: CASSSRRLALAGELFF. The DNA of the CDR3 is TGTGCCAGCAGCTCCCGTAGACTAGCCCTCGCCGGGGAGCTGTTTTTT. The chain employs TRBV7-8 and TRBJ2-2, with TRBD2 matching over 7 bases. This CDR3 comprises 16 residues. CDR1 is SGHVS and CDR2 is FQNEAQ in the germline V gene. J was trimmed by 6 bases and V by 4 bases; bases with no gene match: 11.

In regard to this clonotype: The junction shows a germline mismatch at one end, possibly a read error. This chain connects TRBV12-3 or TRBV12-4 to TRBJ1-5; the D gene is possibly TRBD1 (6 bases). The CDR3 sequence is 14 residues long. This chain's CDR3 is CTCSLGGSDQPQHF. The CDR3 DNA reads TGTACCTGCAGTTTAGGGGGTAGCGATCAGCCCCAGCATTTT.